The source of this T cell receptor (beta chain) is a study of CD8+CD57+ T cells in acquired aplastic anemia. Study-wide findings and caveats: In CD8+ cells, Simpson's diversity showed no significant difference between patients and controls. The number of CD8+ CDR3 sequences shared by patients and controls was approximately 30.

The CDR3 is made up of 14 amino acids. Trimming shortened V by 8 bases and J by 5 bases, and 18 bases separated the two germline ends. Germline values: CDR1 MNHNS, CDR2 SASEGT. Patients selected for sequencing had displayed CD8+CD57+ cell expansion by flow cytometry. Every one of the patients had aplastic anemia (severe, acquired). Blood samples were obtained from patients who had received no prior therapy. Researchers used genomic DNA as the template to profile TCR beta VDJ and CDR3. TCRdb independently ran MiXCR on the reads; one entry per CDR3 protein. The table includes 150,000 to 200,000 distinct CDR3 sequences, less than 50% detected once. This clonotype was counted at least ten times. Its antigen is not known.

The sequencing input was sorted CD4+, CD8+, or CD8+CD57+ T cells (not recorded which) from PBMCs. This receptor was identified in a human donor with aplastic anemia. The J gene is TRBJ2-5, the V gene TRBV6-1; D is perhaps TRBD2 (6 bases). The CDR3 sequence: CASVRSWGDETQYF. CDR3 nucleotides: TGTGCCAGCGTGCGGTCTTGGGGGGACGAGACCCAGTACTTC.